These T cell receptor beta chains were read from a single sample in a study of cytomegalovirus exposure and HLA in healthy donors. Sequencing was performed with immunoSEQ multiplex PCR; in TCRdb, only in-frame clones are kept and a portion is missing. The table shows under 200,000 clones, with over 80% occurring only once. Specimen: PBMCs. These receptors all stem from a girl under 18 in good health and CMV-seropositive. Each CDR3 is given with its conserved first and last residue. The order of the fields is V gene, J gene, clone size, D gene, CDR3 DNA, CDR3 protein. The D gene is left open where the match is weak. Expanded clones get a size class; other rows say once, few or many, or leave the size out.

TRBV19,TRBJ1-5,-,-,TGTGCCAGTAGTGGTTGGGAGGGAGGGTATAGCAATCAGCCCCAGCATTTT,CASSGWEGGYSNQPQHF
TRBV29-1,TRBJ1-1,few,-,TGCAGCGTGGCCGGGGACACTGAAGCTTTCTTT,CSVAGDTEAFF
TRBV11-3,TRBJ1-1,-,-,TGTGCCAGCAGCCAGCGGGAGGACACTGAAGCTTTCTTT,CASSQREDTEAFF
TRBV4-1,TRBJ1-5,-,-,TGCGCCAGCAGCCAAGACCCATGGGACACCACCCGGCATTTT,CASSQDPWDTTRHF
TRBV2,TRBJ2-5,-,-,TGTGCCACCTCGGGGAGCAGGGAGACCCAGTACTTC,CATSGSRETQYF
TRBV5-6,TRBJ1-2,-,-,TGTGCCAGCAGCGGGACTTATGGCTACACCTTC,CASSGTYGYTF
TRBV4-1,TRBJ2-7,few,-,TGCGCCAGCAGCCAAGAATTGGGGCTAGTAGCAAACGAGCAGTACTTC,CASSQELGLVANEQYF
TRBV11-2,TRBJ1-1,-,-,TGTGCCAGCAGCCCCGGGACTCCCAGGGTAGCTTTCTTT,CASSPGTPRVAFF
TRBV10-3,TRBJ1-1,-,-,TGTGCCATCAGACCGGGACACCAGAACACTGAAGCTTTCTTT,CAIRPGHQNTEAFF
TRBV27,TRBJ2-2,-,TRBD1,TGTGCCAGCAGTTTACCCGGGACAGGGGGCACCGGGGAGCTGTTTTTT,CASSLPGTGGTGELFF
TRBV7-8,TRBJ2-5,-,TRBD2,TGTGCCAGCCGTAGAACCAGACTAGCGGGGAATGAGACCCAGTACTTC,CASRRTRLAGNETQYF
TRBV6-1,TRBJ2-7,few,TRBD2,TGTGCCAGTCGGACTAGCGGGCCCTACGAGCAGTACTTC,CASRTSGPYEQYF
TRBV19,TRBJ2-2,-,TRBD1,TGTGCCAGTAAGGGACAGGGGACCGGGGAGCTGTTTTTT,CASKGQGTGELFF
TRBV11-2,TRBJ1-2,-,TRBD1,TGTGCCAGCAGCTCACGGGACAGGCGGTGGGACTATGGCTACACCTTC,CASSSRDRRWDYGYTF
TRBV4-3,TRBJ1-5,-,-,TGCGCCAGCAGCCAAAACCGGGAAAAGTGGTCTCGCCAGCATTTT,CASSQNREKWSRQHF
TRBV11-2,TRBJ1-2,-,TRBD1,TGTGCCAGCAGCTTAGACGGCGGGACAGGGGCCTTTCGCTACACCTTC,CASSLDGGTGAFRYTF
TRBV9,TRBJ1-3,-,-,TGTGCCAGCAGCGTACAGTCTGGAAACACCATATATTTT,CASSVQSGNTIYF
TRBV28,TRBJ1-2,-,TRBD1,TGTGCCAGCAGCCCCCCCCACGGACAGGGGGCGTATGGCTACACCTTC,CASSPPHGQGAYGYTF
TRBV5-1,TRBJ2-5,-,-,TGCGCCAGCAGCTTCCTGGAGAGTATGGAGACCCAGTACTTC,CASSFLESMETQYF
TRBV4-1,TRBJ1-1,few,-,TGCGCCAGCAGCCGTGGGGCAGCGAACACTGAAGCTTTCTTT,CASSRGAANTEAFF
TRBV25-1,TRBJ2-3,once,TRBD1,TGTGCCAGCGGGGGACAGGGTGAAGATACGCAGTATTTT,CASGGQGEDTQYF
TRBV5-4,TRBJ2-3,-,TRBD2,TGTGCCAGCGGGACTAGCGACACAGATACGCAGTATTTT,CASGTSDTDTQYF
TRBV4-2,TRBJ2-7,-,TRBD2,TGTGCCAGCAGCCACCGGGGCGGGACTAGCGGCTACGAGCAGTACTTC,CASSHRGGTSGYEQYF
TRBV4-3,TRBJ2-7,-,-,TGCGCCAGCAGCCAAGACAGGACAACTTCTTCCTACGAGCAGTACTTC,CASSQDRTTSSYEQYF
TRBV28,TRBJ1-4,few,-,TGTGCCAGCAGCACACGGGGGTTAAATGAAAAACTGTTTTTT,CASSTRGLNEKLFF
TRBV19,TRBJ2-1,-,TRBD2,TGTGCCAGCTCCGTTAGCGGGGCCGGTCATGAGCAGTTCTTC,CASSVSGAGHEQFF
TRBV11-3,TRBJ2-7,-,-,TGTGCCAGCAGCCCGCGAGGGGACTCGACCTACGAGCAGTACTTC,CASSPRGDSTYEQYF
TRBV11-3,TRBJ1-5,-,-,TGTGCCAGCAGCCCACTGATTTCGAGCGCTCTGAATCAGCCCCAGCATTTT,CASSPLISSALNQPQHF
TRBV27,TRBJ2-5,-,TRBD2,TGTGCCAGCAGTTTGACCGGGGGGGCCTGGGAGACCCAGTACTTC,CASSLTGGAWETQYF
TRBV6-1,TRBJ2-7,-,-,TGTGCCTCTGGTGCAGGAACCTACGAGCAGTACTTC,CASGAGTYEQYF
TRBV2,TRBJ1-1,few,-,TGTGCCAGCAGTGCGGGAGATATGAACACTGAAGCTTTCTTT,CASSAGDMNTEAFF
TRBV18,TRBJ1-4,-,-,TGTGCCAGCTCACCACCTGGTCAGGCCCTGTTTTTT,CASSPPGQALFF
TRBV6-5,TRBJ2-5,once,TRBD1,TGTGCCAGCAGTACCTGGACAGGAGTCCAAGAGACCCAGTACTTC,CASSTWTGVQETQYF
TRBV6-5,TRBJ2-2,-,-,TGTGCCAGCAGTTTACAGGGCCGCACCGGGGAGCTGTTTTTT,CASSLQGRTGELFF
TRBV18,TRBJ2-3,-,TRBD2,TGTGCCAGCTCACAGCTTCTCCGGGACTATAAGGGTTTGGTGGCGGGTACGCAGTATTTT,CASSQLLRDYKGLVAGTQYF
TRBV25-1,TRBJ2-2,-,TRBD2,TGTGCCAGCTCGGGCGGGAGGGCCGAATATCACACCGGGGAGCTGTTTTTT,CASSGGRAEYHTGELFF
TRBV7-9,TRBJ1-1,-,-,TGTGCCAGCAGCAAAACAGGAAATGAAGCTTTCTTT,CASSKTGNEAFF
TRBV28,TRBJ2-2,-,-,TGTGCCAGCAGTCCTCCGGGGGTAATCGCCGGGGAGCTGTTTTTT,CASSPPGVIAGELFF
TRBV6-5,TRBJ2-5,-,-,TGTGCCACCACACAGGGTTCGTGGGAGACCCAGTACTTC,CATTQGSWETQYF
TRBV7-2,TRBJ2-2,-,TRBD2,TGTGCCAGCAGCTCTGGACTAGCGGGGGACCTCACCGGGGAGCTGTTTTTT,CASSSGLAGDLTGELFF